These 22 T cell receptor beta chains were sequenced from one sample in a study of T-cell reconstitution after alpha-beta-depleted transplantation in children. Using unique molecular identifiers, the investigators prepared the TCRbeta library. TCRdb reprocessed the PCR reads via MiXCR and lists one record per CDR3 protein. The sample comprises about 600,000 distinct CDR3 sequences, under 30% of which are singletons, and 13% to 15% rests with the top ten. Sequencing was performed on PBMCs, mostly from graft donor cells, taken 360 days after TCRalphabeta/CD19-depleted stem cell transplant. These receptors were collected from a boy under two years old who had a stem cell transplant for acute myeloid leukemia, so the T cells may come from the graft donor.

V usage is TRBV5-5 and J usage is TRBJ2-1, with 7 bases identical to TRBD2. The CDR3 has 13 amino acids. V shed 0 bases, J shed 14 bases, and the junction held 8 bases outside the gene matches. Looked up from germline, CDR1 is SGHKS and CDR2 is YYEKEE (reference sequence). CDR3 in amino acids: CASSLVLGGVEFF. For the CDR3, the DNA is TGTGCCAGCAGCTTGGTCTTGGGAGGGGTGGAGTTCTTC.

This clonotype was recorded at least ten times. This rearrangement joins TRBV29-1 to TRBJ1-1; perhaps TRBD1 as D (5 bases). The CDR3 runs to 14 residues. Per the germline V gene, CDR1 is SQVTM and CDR2 is ANQGSEA. The V and J ends lost 5 bases and 3 bases respectively, with 16 bases between them. CDR3 loop: CSVSGFTSHTEAFF. The DNA for the CDR3 is TGCAGCGTTTCAGGGTTTACATCGCACACTGAAGCTTTCTTT.

This clonotype was counted at least ten times. The genes are TRBV28 and TRBJ2-1, with 9 bases identical to TRBD1. Looked up from germline, CDR1 is MDHEN and CDR2 is SYDVKM. This CDR3 contains 14 residues. V gave up 6 bases and J gave up 6 bases; unmatched junction bases: 6. Written as DNA, the CDR3 is TGTGCCAGCAGGACGACAGGGGGACGCAATGAGCAGTTCTTC. Translated: CASRTTGGRNEQFF.

This clonotype has only a few counts. J is TRBJ2-1 and V is TRBV7-6, with D possibly called TRBD1 or TRBD2 (5 bases each). Trimming pared 5 bases from V and 9 bases from J, leaving 14 bases between. Germline CDR1 is SGHVS and CDR2 is FNYEAQ. CDR3 length equals 13 residues. The CDR3 spells CASSPSSGREQFF. CDR3 in DNA: TGTGCCAGCAGCCCCTCCTCGGGGCGTGAGCAGTTCTTC.

The chain carries TRBV11-3 and TRBJ2-1, with D possibly matching TRBD2 (6 bases). CDR1 and CDR2 from the germline V gene are SGHNT and YENEEA. CDR3 length equals 15 residues. The V end was cut by 5 bases, the J end by 4 bases, with 15 bases between. Written as DNA, the CDR3 is TGTGCCAGCAGCGTAGGCCCGGGGGATTACAATGAGCAGTTCTTC. It codes for CASSVGPGDYNEQFF.

There are many counts of this clonotype. The CDR3, as DNA: TGTGCCATCAGTGGGACAGGGGGCGACTCACCCCTCCACTTT. Its protein is CAISGTGGDSPLHF. The gene calls are TRBV10-3 and TRBJ1-6; 11 bases are a match to TRBD1. Germline trimming cut 4 bases from V and 10 bases from J; bases unmatched to any gene: 3. CDR1 and CDR2 from the germline V gene are ENHRY and SYGVKD. CDR3 length: 14 residues.

The DNA for the CDR3 is TGCGCCAGCAGCTTGGAAGGAATTGGGGAGCCCCAGCATTTT. Its protein is CASSLEGIGEPQHF. This chain links TRBV5-1 with TRBJ1-5; D is ambiguous. Germline V CDR1 and CDR2: SGHRS, YFSETQ. Trimming removed 0 bases at V and 8 bases at J, with 12 bases between. This CDR3 spans 14 amino acids.

This clonotype was observed many times. The chain uses TRBV5-5 and TRBJ1-3; TRBD1 might be the D (5 bases). This CDR3 spans 16 amino acids. CDR1 and CDR2 (germline): SGHKS, YYEKEE (reference sequence). Trimming pared 3 bases from V and 0 bases from J, leaving 13 bases between. CDR3 sequence (DNA): TGTGCCAGCAGCTCCTCCGGGACGGTCTCTGGAAACACCATATATTTT. Translating gives CASSSSGTVSGNTIYF.

The chain couples TRBV5-6 to TRBJ1-2; the D is unclear. The V gene's germline CDR1 is SGHDT and CDR2 YYEEEE. The CDR3 is made up of 14 amino acids. V was shortened by 2 bases and J by 3 bases, with 11 bases between the two germline ends. CDR3 in DNA: TGTGCCAGCAGCTTCCAGGCGTCGGACTATGGCTACACCTTC. Encoded protein: CASSFQASDYGYTF.

This clonotype was recorded many times. The V call is TRBV12-3 or TRBV12-4, the J call TRBJ2-1; D is uncertain. The V gene lost 3 bases and the J gene lost 6 bases, with 9 bases spanning the gap. The CDR3 runs 13 residues. CDR3 in DNA: TGTGCCAGCAGTTTTTGGGCCTCCAATGAGCAGTTCTTC. Translating it yields CASSFWASNEQFF.

This clonotype was found a few times. V is TRBV21-1 and J is TRBJ2-5; the table calls TRBD2, which could not be checked here. TRBV21-1 is marked as a pseudogene. The CDR3 is 14 amino acids. CDR3 sequence: CASSKTTSVETQYF. The CDR3 DNA follows: TGTGCCAGCAGCAAGACGACTAGCGTGGAGACCCAGTACTTC.

This clonotype was counted many times. V usage is TRBV12-3 or TRBV12-4 and J usage is TRBJ2-2; a possible D gene is TRBD2 (5 bases). Trimming cost V 4 bases and J 11 bases, with 11 bases left between them. The CDR3 consists of 12 residues. CDR3 loop: CASSYDYPELFF. The DNA of the CDR3 is TGTGCCAGCAGTTACGACTACCCTGAGCTGTTTTTT.

This clonotype was recorded at least ten times. The CDR3 DNA is TGCAGTGCTAACGAGGGGTACACAGATACGCAGTATTTT. Translating gives CSANEGYTDTQYF. The rearrangement uses TRBV20-1 and TRBJ2-3; the D call may be TRBD1 or TRBD2 (5 bases each). The CDR3 is 13 residues long. The V and J ends lost 4 bases and 2 bases respectively, with 10 bases between them. Germline V gene data show CDR1 as DFQATT and CDR2 as SNEGSKA (reference sequence).

The chain is built from TRBV11-2 and TRBJ2-4; TRBD2 agrees at 12 bases. CDR1 is SGHAT and CDR2 is FQNNGV in the germline V gene. V gave up 0 bases and J gave up 8 bases; unmatched junction bases: 11. The CDR3 has 18 residues. Written as DNA, the CDR3 is TGTGCCAGCAGCTTAGATTTGGCTAGCGGGGGGGCCACGGACATTCAGTACTTC. It is translated as CASSLDLASGGATDIQYF.

This clonotype occurred many times. J is TRBJ2-3 and V is TRBV9, with TRBD1 identical over 8 bases. The CDR3 has 17 residues. The V and J ends lost 2 bases and 0 bases, in that order; junction bases with no gene match: 8. The germline V gene encodes CDR1 SGDLS and CDR2 YYNGEE. The CDR3 loop reads CASSVAGTGGSTDTQYF. CDR3 nucleotide sequence: TGTGCCAGCAGCGTTGCCGGGACAGGAGGAAGCACAGATACGCAGTATTTT.

In its sample, this clonotype was seen many times. The chain links TRBV29-1 to TRBJ2-7; D is unresolved. Germline V gene data show CDR1 as SQVTM and CDR2 as ANQGSEA. This CDR3 is 11 amino acids long. The V end lost 4 bases, the J end lost 3 bases, and 7 bases lay between the germline ends. For the CDR3, the DNA is TGCAGCGTTGTGGGCAACTACGAGCAGTACTTC. This codes for CSVVGNYEQYF.

This clonotype occurred a few times. The J gene is TRBJ2-5, the V gene TRBV10-3; TRBD1 is a possible D gene (6 bases). V lost 4 bases, J lost 5 bases, and 17 bases lay in between. The CDR3 has 15 amino acids. Germline V gives CDR1 ENHRY, CDR2 SYGVKD. The CDR3: CAISGGLPRRETQYF. CDR3 DNA sequence: TGTGCCATCAGTGGGGGGCTACCCCGGCGGGAGACCCAGTACTTC.

V and J are TRBV13 and TRBJ2-2; D not certain. Trimming removed 5 bases from V and 0 bases from J, with 10 bases in between. The V gene's germline CDR1 is PRHDT and CDR2 FYEKMQ (reference sequence). CDR3 size: 15 residues. The CDR3 is CASSPELANTGELFF. The CDR3 DNA sequence: TGTGCCAGCAGCCCCGAGCTTGCGAACACCGGGGAGCTGTTTTTT.

In its sample, this clonotype was seen a few times. The chain uses TRBV28 and TRBJ2-3; the D gene is possibly TRBD2 (6 bases). Germline assignment: CDR1 MDHEN and CDR2 SYDVKM. V lost 11 bases and J 6 bases, leaving 27 bases between the germline ends. This CDR3 has 16 residues. The CDR3 reads CASGGALGHFPDTQYF. The CDR3 DNA follows: TGTGCCTCCGGGGGAGCCCTGGGCCACTTCCCCGATACGCAGTATTTT. Full variable domain (rest looked up from reference TRBV28 and TRBJ2-3): DVKVTQSSRYLVKRTGEKVFLECVQDMDHENMFWYRQDPGLGLRLIYFSYDVKMKEKGDIPEGYSVSREKKERFSLILESASTNQTSMYLCASGGALGHFPDTQYFGPGTRLTVL.

In its sample, this clonotype was seen many times. J is TRBJ2-7 and V is TRBV7-2; 9 nucleotides agree with TRBD1. The germline V gene has CDR1 SGHTA and CDR2 FQGNSA. The CDR3 spans 14 residues. J was trimmed by 4 bases and V by 4 bases; bases with no gene match: 5. The CDR3 is CASSSDRGPYEQYF. CDR3 in DNA: TGTGCCAGCAGCTCGGACAGGGGTCCTTACGAGCAGTACTTC.

The chain has TRBV11-1 and TRBJ2-1, with 13 positions matching TRBD2. The CDR3 is made up of 18 amino acids. V lost 3 bases, J lost 2 bases, and 7 bases stayed unmatched. Germline-derived CDR1 and CDR2 are SGHAT and FQDESV (reference sequence). The CDR3: CASSLALAGGPAYNEQFF. The CDR3 coding sequence is TGTGCCAGCAGCTTGGCACTAGCGGGGGGGCCCGCCTACAATGAGCAGTTCTTC. The full variable domain, its missing parts supplied by reference TRBV11-1 and TRBJ2-1, is EAEVAQSPRYKITEKSQAVAFWCDPISGHATLYWYRQILGQGPELLVQFQDESVVDDSQLPKDRFSAERLKGVDSTLKIQPAELGDSAMYLCASSLALAGGPAYNEQFFGPGTRLTVL.

This clonotype was seen more than once but under ten times. This chain links TRBV25-1 with TRBJ2-5; D might be TRBD2 (7 bases). With 1 base removed from V and 3 bases from J, the gap between germline ends came to 15 bases. The CDR3 is 16 residues long. Per the germline V gene, CDR1 is MGHDK and CDR2 is SYGVNS. The CDR3 loop is CASSELGGGKKETQYF. CDR3 sequence (DNA): TGTGCCAGCAGTGAATTAGGGGGAGGGAAGAAAGAGACCCAGTACTTC.